The clone carrying this T cell receptor beta chain was counted at least ten times. From RNA, the CDR3 regions of TCR beta chains were amplified and sequenced. After a first-round RT-PCR with HTBI primers, a second-round multiplex PCR was run. TCRdb used MiXCR to reprocess the multiplex PCR reads, holding one entry per CDR3 protein. Among about 700,000 distinct CDR3 sequences listed, under 50% were seen once. This entry belongs to a study of Graves' ophthalmopathy and Graves' hyperthyroidism. As for the study in general: Peripheral blood was gathered at first diagnosis, ahead of any treatment whatsoever.

Germline V CDR1 and CDR2: SEHNR, FQNEAQ (reference sequence). The CDR3 is made up of 15 amino acids. V lost 5 bases and J lost 6, with 16 bases in between. The receptor's source is an adult man with Graves' ophthalmopathy. The chain uses TRBV7-9 and TRBJ2-2; D not certain. The source material was peripheral blood. The CDR3 reads CASSNRVPVAGELFF. CDR3 sequence (DNA): TGTGCCAGCAGCAACCGGGTCCCGGTAGCCGGGGAGCTGTTTTTT.